A selection of T cell receptor beta chains follows, all from one sample in a study of Ad26.COV2.S vaccination and SARS-CoV-2 variants. Method: immunoSEQ multiplex PCR; TCRdb's copy keeps in-frame clones and lacks some. The table includes about 350,000 clones, 88% detected once. This sample comprised peripheral blood, obtained in a trial of Ad26.COV2.S vaccine versus placebo. Every receptor here comes from a person between 18 and 65 years old who received the Ad26.COV2.S COVID-19 vaccine or a placebo. Each CDR3 is given with its conserved first and last residue.

TRBJ1-2	TRBV18	CASSPGGQGPGGYTF
TRBJ1-1	TRBV27	CASSFGSPNTEAFF
TRBJ2-3	TRBV5-1	CASSWGTGPDTQYF
TRBJ1-2	TRBV3-1/TRBV3-2	CASSQDSGSGGYTF
TRBJ1-5	TRBV5-1	CASSLTGEGNQPQHF
TRBJ1-2	TRBV5-1	CASSLGERRSNYGYTF
TRBJ1-1	TRBV30	CAWGQFNTEAFF
TRBJ2-3	TRBV6-5	CASSYSTPLYTQYF
TRBJ2-1	TRBV27	CASSLGLAGARYNEQFF
TRBJ1-1	TRBV6-5	CASIGGGNTEAFF
TRBJ2-1	TRBV3-1/TRBV3-2	CASSLRTPSWQFF